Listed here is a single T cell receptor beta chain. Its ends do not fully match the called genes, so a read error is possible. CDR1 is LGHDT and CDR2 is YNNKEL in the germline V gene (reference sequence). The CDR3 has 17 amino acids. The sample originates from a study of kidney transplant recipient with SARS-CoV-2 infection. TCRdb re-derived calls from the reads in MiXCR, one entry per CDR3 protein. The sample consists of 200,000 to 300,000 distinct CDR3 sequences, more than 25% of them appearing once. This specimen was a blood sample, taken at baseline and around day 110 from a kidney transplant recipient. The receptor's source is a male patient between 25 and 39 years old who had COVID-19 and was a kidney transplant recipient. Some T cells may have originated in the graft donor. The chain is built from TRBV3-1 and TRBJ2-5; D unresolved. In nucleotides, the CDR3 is TGCGCCAGCAGCTTTACTAATCCCATTTCTTTCTCTGAGGCCCAGTACTTC. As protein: CASSFTNPISFSEAQYF.